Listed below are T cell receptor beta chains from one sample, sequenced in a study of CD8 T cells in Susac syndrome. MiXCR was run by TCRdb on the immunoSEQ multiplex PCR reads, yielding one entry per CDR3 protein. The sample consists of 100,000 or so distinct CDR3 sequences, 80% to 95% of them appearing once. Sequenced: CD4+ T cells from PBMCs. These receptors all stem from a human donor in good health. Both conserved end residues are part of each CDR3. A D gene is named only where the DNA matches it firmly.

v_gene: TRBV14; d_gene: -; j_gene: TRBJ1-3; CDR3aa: CASSSTGFSGNTIYF; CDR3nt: TGTGCCAGCAGCTCTACAGGGTTCTCTGGAAACACCATATATTTT
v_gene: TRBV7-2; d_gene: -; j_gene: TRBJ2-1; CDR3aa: CASSSSGEEAYNEQFF; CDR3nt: TGTGCCAGCAGCTCAAGCGGTGAGGAAGCCTACAATGAGCAGTTCTTC
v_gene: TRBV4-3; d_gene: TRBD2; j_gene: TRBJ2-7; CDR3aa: CASSRAGEDEQYF; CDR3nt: TGCGCCAGCAGCCGCGCGGGAGAGGACGAGCAGTACTTC
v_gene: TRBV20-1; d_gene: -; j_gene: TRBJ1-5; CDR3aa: CSASQGIGQPQHF; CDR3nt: TGCAGTGCTAGCCAGGGGATAGGTCAGCCCCAGCATTTT
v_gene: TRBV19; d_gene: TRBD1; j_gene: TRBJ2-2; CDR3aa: CASSIGRTGGTGELFF; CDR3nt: TGTGCCAGTAGTATTGGTCGGACAGGGGGCACCGGGGAGCTGTTTTTT
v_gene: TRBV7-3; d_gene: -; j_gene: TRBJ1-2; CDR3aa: CASSPQRGGDGYTF; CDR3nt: TGTGCCAGCAGCCCACAGAGGGGGGGAGATGGCTACACCTTC
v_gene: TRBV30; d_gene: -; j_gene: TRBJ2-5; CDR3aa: CAWSVGAGWGETQYF; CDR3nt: TGTGCCTGGAGTGTCGGGGCGGGATGGGGAGAGACCCAGTACTTC
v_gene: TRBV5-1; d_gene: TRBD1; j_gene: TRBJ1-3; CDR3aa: CASSSSTGAGNTIYF; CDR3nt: TGCGCCAGCAGCTCATCGACAGGGGCTGGAAACACCATATATTTT
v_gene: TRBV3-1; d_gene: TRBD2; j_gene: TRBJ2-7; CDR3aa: CASSQGSGGNYEQYF; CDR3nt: TGTGCCAGCAGCCAAGGGTCGGGAGGCAACTACGAGCAGTACTTC
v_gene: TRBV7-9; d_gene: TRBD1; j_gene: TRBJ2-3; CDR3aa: CASRSGQGAGDTQYF; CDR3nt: TGTGCCAGCAGATCTGGACAGGGGGCCGGTGATACGCAGTATTTT
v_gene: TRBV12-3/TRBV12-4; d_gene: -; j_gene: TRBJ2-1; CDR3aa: CASSSPGAGYNEQFF; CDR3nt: TGTGCCAGCAGTTCCCCGGGAGCCGGGTACAATGAGCAGTTCTTC
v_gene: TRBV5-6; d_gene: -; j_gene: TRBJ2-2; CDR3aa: CASSLGQGGIVELFF; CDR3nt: TGTGCCAGCAGCTTGGGCCAGGGAGGTATTGTGGAGCTGTTTTTT
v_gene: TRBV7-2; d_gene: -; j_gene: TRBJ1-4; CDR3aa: CASSLAAPEKLFF; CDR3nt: TGTGCCAGCAGCTTGGCAGCTCCCGAAAAACTGTTTTTT
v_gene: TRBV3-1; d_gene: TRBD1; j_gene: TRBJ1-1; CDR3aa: CASSPSGGTGNTEAFF; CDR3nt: TGTGCCAGCAGCCCTTCCGGCGGGACAGGGAACACTGAAGCTTTCTTT
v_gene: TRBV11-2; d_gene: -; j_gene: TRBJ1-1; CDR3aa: CASDHVGGTEAFF; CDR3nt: TGTGCCAGCGACCACGTCGGGGGGACTGAAGCTTTCTTT
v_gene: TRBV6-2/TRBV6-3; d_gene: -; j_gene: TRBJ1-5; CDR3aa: CASSYSGRGNQPQHF; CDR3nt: TGTGCCAGCAGTTACTCTGGCAGGGGCAATCAGCCCCAGCATTTT
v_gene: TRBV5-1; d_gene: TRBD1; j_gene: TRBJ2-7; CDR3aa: CASSLRGDRSYEQYF; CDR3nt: TGCGCCAGCAGCTTGCGAGGGGACAGGTCCTACGAGCAGTACTTC
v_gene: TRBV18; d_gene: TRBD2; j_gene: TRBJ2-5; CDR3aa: CASSPTTSGRGQETQYF; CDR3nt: TGTGCCAGCTCACCAACTACTAGCGGGAGAGGTCAAGAGACCCAGTACTTC
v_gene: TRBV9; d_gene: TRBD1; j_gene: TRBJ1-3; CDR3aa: CASTVGDRVVGNTIYF; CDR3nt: TGTGCCAGCACAGTAGGGGACAGGGTCGTCGGAAACACCATATATTTT
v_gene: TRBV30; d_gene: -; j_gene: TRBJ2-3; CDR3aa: CAWSPRKGRGTDTQYF; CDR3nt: TGTGCCTGGAGTCCTCGGAAGGGCCGAGGCACAGATACGCAGTATTTT